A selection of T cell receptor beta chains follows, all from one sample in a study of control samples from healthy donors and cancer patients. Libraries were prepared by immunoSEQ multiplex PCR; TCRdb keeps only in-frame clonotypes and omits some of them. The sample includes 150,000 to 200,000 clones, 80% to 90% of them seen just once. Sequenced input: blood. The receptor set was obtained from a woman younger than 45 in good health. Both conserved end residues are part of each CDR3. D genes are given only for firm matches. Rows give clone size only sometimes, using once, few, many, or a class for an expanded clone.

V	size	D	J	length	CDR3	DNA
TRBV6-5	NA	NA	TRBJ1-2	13	CATYRGRWYGYTF	TGTGCCACCTACCGGGGGAGATGGTATGGCTACACCTTC
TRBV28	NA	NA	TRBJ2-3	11	CASGPRDTQYF	TGTGCCAGCGGGCCCCGAGATACGCAGTATTTT
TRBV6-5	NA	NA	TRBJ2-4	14	CASTPRVAKNIQYF	TGTGCCAGCACCCCACGCGTAGCCAAAAACATTCAGTACTTC
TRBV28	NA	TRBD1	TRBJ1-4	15	CASSPPGQLKEKLFF	TGTGCCAGCAGTCCGCCGGGACAGTTAAAAGAAAAACTGTTTTTT
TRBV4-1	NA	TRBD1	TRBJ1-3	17	CASSTAPQGAFGNTIYF	TGCGCCAGCAGCACAGCCCCCCAGGGGGCGTTTGGAAACACCATATATTTT
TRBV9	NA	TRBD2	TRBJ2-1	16	CASSVDVLADYNEQFF	TGTGCCAGCAGCGTAGATGTACTAGCGGACTACAATGAGCAGTTCTTC
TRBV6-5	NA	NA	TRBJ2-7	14	CASSTGRTTYEQYF	TGTGCCAGCAGCACGGGACGGACCACCTACGAGCAGTACTTC
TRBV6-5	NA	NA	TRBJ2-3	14	CASRISTSTDTQYF	TGTGCCAGCAGGATTAGTACGAGCACAGATACGCAGTATTTT
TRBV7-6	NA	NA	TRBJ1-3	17	CASSLKRSGTPGNTIYF	TGTGCCAGCAGCTTAAAGAGGTCAGGGACACCTGGAAACACCATATATTTT
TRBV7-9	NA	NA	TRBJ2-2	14	CASSLDAVRRELFF	TGTGCCAGCAGCTTAGACGCTGTTCGTCGGGAGCTGTTTTTT
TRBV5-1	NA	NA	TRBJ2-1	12	CASSLFGNEQFF	TGCGCCAGCAGCTTGTTCGGCAATGAGCAGTTCTTC
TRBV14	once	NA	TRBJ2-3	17	CASSPSPGQIVEDTQYF	TGTGCCAGCAGCCCTTCTCCCGGACAGATAGTCGAGGATACGCAGTATTTT
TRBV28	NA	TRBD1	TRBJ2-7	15	CASSLVTGDGYEQYF	TGTGCCAGCAGTTTAGTGACAGGGGATGGCTACGAGCAGTACTTC
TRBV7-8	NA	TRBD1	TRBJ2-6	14	CATGEQGGANVLTF	TGTGCCACCGGGGAACAGGGGGGGGCCAACGTCCTGACTTTC
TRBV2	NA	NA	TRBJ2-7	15	CASRLEGAGSYEQYF	TGTGCCAGCCGGCTGGAGGGGGCAGGATCCTACGAGCAGTACTTC
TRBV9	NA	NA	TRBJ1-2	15	CASSVDPGGDYGYTF	TGTGCCAGCAGCGTAGATCCTGGGGGTGACTATGGCTACACCTTC
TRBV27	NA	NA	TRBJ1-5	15	CASSLAGGVNQPQHF	TGTGCCAGCAGTTTGGCAGGAGGGGTCAATCAGCCCCAGCATTTT
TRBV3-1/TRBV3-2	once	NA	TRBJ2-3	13	CASSQGGTDTQYF	TGTGCCAGCAGCCAAGGGGGGACAGATACGCAGTATTTT
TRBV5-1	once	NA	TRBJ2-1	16	CASSPGGEGVRNEQFF	TGCGCCAGCAGCCCCGGTGGTGAGGGGGTGCGGAATGAGCAGTTCTTC
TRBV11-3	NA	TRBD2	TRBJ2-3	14	CASSASGSTDTQYF	TGTGCCAGCAGCGCTAGCGGAAGCACAGATACGCAGTATTTT
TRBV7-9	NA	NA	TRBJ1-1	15	CASSLPNGDNTEAFF	TGTGCCAGCAGCTTGCCAAACGGGGACAACACTGAAGCTTTCTTT
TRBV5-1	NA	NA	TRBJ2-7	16	CASSLGGTGSSYEQYF	TGCGCCAGCAGCTTGGGAGGGACGGGTAGCTCCTACGAGCAGTACTTC
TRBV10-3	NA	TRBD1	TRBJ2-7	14	CAISGDRLMYEQYF	TGTGCCATCAGTGGGGACAGGCTAATGTACGAGCAGTACTTC
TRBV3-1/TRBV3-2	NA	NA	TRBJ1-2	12	CASSRLEYGYTF	TGTGCCAGCAGTCGCCTGGAGTATGGCTACACCTTC
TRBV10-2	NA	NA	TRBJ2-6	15	CASSQQASGANVLTF	TGCGCCAGCTCCCAACAGGCCTCTGGGGCCAACGTCCTGACTTTC
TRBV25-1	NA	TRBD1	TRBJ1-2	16	CASSEAGTGTGRGYTF	TGTGCCAGCAGTGAAGCCGGGACAGGTACGGGCCGGGGCTACACCTTC
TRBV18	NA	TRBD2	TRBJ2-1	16	CASSPGAGGPGNEQFF	TGTGCCAGCTCACCAGGTGCGGGAGGGCCTGGCAATGAGCAGTTCTTC
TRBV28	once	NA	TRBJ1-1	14	CASSFDRLNTEAFF	TGTGCCAGCAGCTTTGACAGACTTAACACTGAAGCTTTCTTT
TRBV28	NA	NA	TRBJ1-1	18	CASSRAQDSWGLNTEAFF	TGTGCCAGCAGTCGGGCACAGGATTCCTGGGGGCTGAACACTGAAGCTTTCTTT
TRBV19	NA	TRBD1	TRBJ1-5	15	CASSMTGHSNQPQHF	TGTGCCAGTAGTATGACAGGGCATAGCAATCAGCCCCAGCATTTT
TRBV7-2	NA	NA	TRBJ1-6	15	CASSLWADKNSPLHF	TGTGCCAGCAGCTTATGGGCGGATAAGAATTCACCCCTCCACTTT
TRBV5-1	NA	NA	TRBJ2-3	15	CASSLVGRGPDTQYF	TGCGCCAGCAGCTTGGTTGGCAGGGGCCCAGATACGCAGTATTTT
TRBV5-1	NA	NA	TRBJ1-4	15	CASRVTASTNEKLFF	TGCGCCAGCAGAGTAACAGCGTCAACTAATGAAAAACTGTTTTTT
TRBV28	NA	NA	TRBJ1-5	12	CASCRGSQPQHF	TGTGCCAGCTGTCGCGGGAGCCAGCCCCAGCATTTT
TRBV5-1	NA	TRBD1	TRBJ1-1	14	CASSWGQGVTEAFF	TGCGCCAGCAGCTGGGGACAGGGAGTCACTGAAGCTTTCTTT